A selection of T cell receptor beta chains follows, all from one sample in a study of cytomegalovirus exposure and HLA in healthy donors. Profiling relied on immunoSEQ multiplex PCR, and the TCRdb table lists in-frame clones only, not all of them. The sample records about 150,000 clones, 70% to 90% being singletons. Sequenced sample: PBMCs. These receptors came from a woman aged 40 to 49 in good health and CMV-seropositive. Both conserved end residues are trimmed from each CDR3. Fields, in order: J gene, V gene, clone size, CDR3 protein. Not every row has a clone size; where given, it reads once, few, many or a size class.

>TRBJ2-7|TRBV7-2|once
ASSFNSGVPYYEQY
>TRBJ1-1|TRBV5-6|NA
ASSTQGRDTEAF
>TRBJ1-1|TRBV19|NA
ASSIDQAQAF
>TRBJ2-5|TRBV4-2|few
ASSQVERDESWTQY
>TRBJ1-2|TRBV27|few
ASSSRDRVAGYT
>TRBJ1-2|TRBV7-2|once
ASSLGENLNYGYT
>TRBJ2-7|TRBV27|NA
ASNKLAGGVGYEQY
>TRBJ2-7|TRBV21-1|NA
ASSIQTLPPQGYEQY
>TRBJ1-5|TRBV27|NA
ASSSMGQGLHQPQH
>TRBJ2-1|TRBV30|few
AWSGLAGGVPQF
>TRBJ2-1|TRBV29-1|NA
SVGHVNNEQF
>TRBJ2-7|TRBV6-5|NA
ASSSGLVLSSYEQY
>TRBJ2-1|TRBV11-2|once
ASSLVPDRGSYNEQF
>TRBJ2-5|TRBV30|NA
AWRPSGGQETQY
>TRBJ2-3|TRBV11-2|NA
ASSLLWADTDTQY
>TRBJ1-6|TRBV28|NA
ASSVGGLNSPLH
>TRBJ2-4|TRBV2|once
ASSPDSQLAKNIQY
>TRBJ2-7|TRBV15|once
ATSRDSSREQY
>TRBJ2-7|TRBV28|NA
ASSSHMGSYEQY
>TRBJ2-7|TRBV19|NA
ASAFLPSYEQY
>TRBJ1-4|TRBV18|NA
ASSRTGMGEKLF
>TRBJ2-6|TRBV28|NA
ASSSPAGTGANVLT
>TRBJ1-1|TRBV29-1|NA
SVESGLEAF
>TRBJ2-2|TRBV6-5|NA
ASRRNTGELF
>NA|TRBV7-6|NA
ASSLLAGGDPSYEQY
>TRBJ2-7|TRBV5-1|NA
ASSWGLAGGPGSYEQY
>TRBJ2-6|TRBV28|few
ASSKTGTGANVLT
>TRBJ1-6|TRBV28|NA
ASSTPGQGLSPLH
>TRBJ2-3|TRBV7-6|few
ASSEAGQFSTDTQY
>TRBJ2-1|TRBV29-1|NA
SVEDSDTSYNEQF
>TRBJ2-7|TRBV20-1|NA
SARDTYEQY
>TRBJ1-3|TRBV6-6|once
ASSFEGVSGNTIY
>TRBJ2-7|TRBV2|NA
ASSMGQGAFYEQY
>TRBJ2-3|TRBV7-2|NA
ASSRLAGATDTQY
>TRBJ1-6|TRBV5-1|NA
ASSLARTGGNSPLH
>TRBJ2-5|TRBV6-1|NA
ASSKRQGSVETQY
>TRBJ2-7|TRBV2|NA
ASQVPQGVTYEQY
>TRBJ2-3|TRBV18|NA
ASSPSWTASGAEADTQY
>TRBJ1-1|TRBV5-4|NA
ASSLRTGSNTEAF
>TRBJ2-5|TRBV30|NA
AWSPVAGGPGTQY
>TRBJ2-3|TRBV25-1|NA
ASSEHSTDTQY
>TRBJ2-5|TRBV15|NA
ATSRKQGTMRETQY
>TRBJ2-1|TRBV6-5|NA
ASSYSIGTNYNEQF